One and the same sample provided the 15 T cell receptor beta chains below, sequenced in a study of T cells in localized non-small cell lung cancer. Profiling relied on immunoSEQ multiplex PCR, and the TCRdb table lists in-frame clones only, not all of them. The data hold about 33,000 clones, with 78% observed a single time. The source material was peripheral blood, sampled before any cancer treatment. All receptors come from a male donor at least 60 years old with stage II squamous cell lung carcinoma.

J is TRBJ2-2 and V is TRBV10-3, with D unclear. V was cut by 0 bases and J by 7 bases, with 12 bases left in between. CDR1 ENHRY and CDR2 SYGVKD come from the germline V gene. This CDR3 has 15 amino acids. The CDR3, as DNA: TGTGCCATCAGTGAGTCGAGTTATGTTTTCGGGGAGCTGTTTTTT. Its translation is CAISESSYVFGELFF.

The chain uses TRBV5-1 and TRBJ2-7; D gene unclear. Germline values: CDR1 SGHRS, CDR2 YFSETQ. Trimming removed 3 bases at V and 6 bases at J, with 28 bases between. The CDR3 runs 18 residues. The CDR3, as DNA: TGCGCCAGCAGCTCCTCGCCGGGCCGAAGTGATTTTGGTGCCGAGCAGTACTTC. Protein product: CASSSSPGRSDFGAEQYF.

V usage is TRBV9 and J usage is TRBJ1-5; 7 nucleotides line up with TRBD1. Trimming cost V 0 bases and J 3 bases; bases outside gene matches: 12. Germline loops: CDR1 SGDLS, CDR2 YYNGEE. CDR3 length: 18 residues. DNA for the CDR3: TGTGCCAGCAGCGTAGGGACAGGTGGCGACGTTAACAATCAGCCCCAGCATTTT. Translating it yields CASSVGTGGDVNNQPQHF.

The chain links TRBV7-9 to TRBJ1-3, with D hard to call. The germline V gene encodes CDR1 SEHNR and CDR2 FQNEAQ (reference sequence). The CDR3 consists of 14 residues. With 3 bases removed from V and 2 bases from J, the gap between germline ends came to 8 bases. The CDR3 region is CASSFAGAGNTIYF. The CDR3 DNA reads as TGTGCCAGCAGCTTTGCCGGGGCTGGAAACACCATATATTTT.

The chain joins TRBV7-9 to TRBJ2-3, with 10 bases that match TRBD2. This CDR3 is 17 amino acids long. Looked up from germline, CDR1 is SEHNR and CDR2 is FQNEAQ (reference sequence). V shed 1 base and J 3 bases; nucleotides not matched to a gene: 7. CDR3 coding DNA: TGTGCCAGCAGCTTAGTTGTGCCTAGCGGGAGAACAGATACGCAGTATTTT. This codes for CASSLVVPSGRTDTQYF.

This chain connects TRBV5-1 to TRBJ2-6; D is undetermined. Germline loops: CDR1 SGHRS, CDR2 YFSETQ. The CDR3 totals 14 residues. The germline V and J ends were trimmed by 0 bases and 3 bases, with 4 bases remaining between them. The CDR3 region is CASSLEIGANVLTF. CDR3 DNA: TGCGCCAGCAGCTTGGAGATTGGGGCCAACGTCCTGACTTTC.

The chain recombines TRBV5-4 with TRBJ1-2, with 8 bases identical to TRBD1. Germline-derived CDR1 and CDR2 are SGHNT and YYREEE (reference sequence). V lost 0 bases and J lost 1; bases outside the gene matches: 5. The CDR3 has 16 residues. CDR3 DNA: TGTGCCAGCAGCTTGGGGACAGGGCGGGGTAACTATGGCTACACCTTC. Its translation is CASSLGTGRGNYGYTF.

This sequence joins TRBV6-6 and TRBJ2-7, with D maybe TRBD1 (5 bases). Germline lookup yields CDR1 MNHNY and CDR2 SVGAGI (reference sequence). This CDR3 region has 14 residues. The germline V and J ends were trimmed by 6 bases and 4 bases, with 16 bases remaining between them. CDR3 residues: CASSNSGPSYEQYF. The CDR3 nucleotides read TGTGCCAGCAGCAATTCAGGGCCCAGTTACGAGCAGTACTTC.

The CDR3, as DNA: TGTGCCAGCAGCTTGGCTCCCTCGGGGACAGTACCCTACGAGCAGTACTTC. Translating gives CASSLAPSGTVPYEQYF. This chain uses TRBV5-4 with TRBJ2-7; 7 bases line up with TRBD1. This CDR3 region has 17 residues. V was clipped by 0 bases and J by 2 bases; unmatched bases: 11. Germline V gene lookup returns CDR1 SGHNT and CDR2 YYREEE (reference sequence).

The chain couples TRBV28 to TRBJ2-3; 7 nucleotides match TRBD2. Per the germline V gene, CDR1 is MDHEN and CDR2 is SYDVKM. This CDR3 has 15 amino acids. With V trimmed by 5 bases and J by 0 bases, 5 bases remained unmatched. CDR3 residues: CASSVPSGSTDTQYF. As DNA, the CDR3 is TGTGCCAGCAGTGTACCTAGCGGAAGCACAGATACGCAGTATTTT.

The CDR3 spells CASSFPQGGYTF. The DNA for the CDR3 is TGTGCCAGCAGCTTCCCACAGGGAGGCTACACCTTC. The chain couples TRBV5-4 to TRBJ1-2, with TRBD1 as a possible D gene (6 bases). The CDR3 runs to 12 residues. V was clipped by 2 bases and J by 8 bases, with 10 bases between them. The germline V gene has CDR1 SGHNT and CDR2 YYREEE (reference sequence).

This clone was picked up a small number of times. The chain has TRBV7-9 and TRBJ1-6, with D unclear. The germline V and J ends were trimmed by 5 bases and 5 bases, with 7 bases remaining between them. This CDR3 is 13 amino acids long. The germline V gene encodes CDR1 SEHNR and CDR2 FQNEAQ (reference sequence). This CDR3 is CASSRADNSPLHF. CDR3 bases: TGTGCCAGCAGCCGAGCAGATAATTCACCCCTCCACTTT.

This clone has just a few counts. An end of the junction does not agree with germline; a read error may underlie this. The identical CDR3 is also encoded by other nucleotide sequences in the sample. This chain uses TRBV7-3 with TRBJ2-3, with a weak D call TRBD1 (6 bases). Germline CDR1 reads SGHTA; CDR2 reads FQGTGA. The CDR3 loop spans 14 amino acids. CDR3 sequence reads: CASSQDRNTDTQYF. DNA of the CDR3: TGCGCCAGCAGCCAAGACAGGAACACAGATACGCAGTATTTT.

This sequence joins TRBV5-6 and TRBJ1-2; 8 bases map to TRBD1. J gave up 7 bases and V 0 bases, and 2 bases lay outside the gene matches. The CDR3 is 13 amino acids. CDR1 is SGHDT and CDR2 is YYEEEE in the germline V gene. CDR3 protein: CASSLGQGSGYTF. CDR3 DNA sequence: TGTGCCAGCAGCTTGGGACAGGGGTCTGGCTACACCTTC.

About this clone itself: One junction end does not reproduce the germline sequence, and a read error may be involved. V and J are TRBV7-7 and TRBJ1-3, with TRBD1 matching over 10 bases. CDR1 is SSHAT, CDR2 FNYEAQ, per germline (reference sequence). The length of the CDR3 is 15 residues. The CDR3 reads CASSPGGTGANTIYF. The DNA for the CDR3 is TGTGCTAGCAGCCCTGGGGGGACAGGGGCCAACACCATATATTTT.